This T cell receptor beta chain was retrieved from a study of blood T cell repertoires in COVID-19 (dated by TCRdb to about 2020). For the study in its entirety: Samples covering the acute and convalescent phases of COVID-19 were provided by collaborators in the United States, Italy and Spain. HLA class I and class II types, where available, came from metadata supplied by the sample provider rather than from assay-based typing. Samples came from the ongoing ImmuneRACE study (first 160 participants) plus 1,254 subjects from 6 global collaborators. Deeply sampled blood TCRbeta repertoires from subjects exposed to, actively infected with, or recovered from COVID-19 were included in the dataset. The material from the prospective study consisted of cDNA or gDNA derived from T cells, B-cell-depleted T cells, or PBMCs. Nearly every sample came with metadata listing a de-identified subject ID, COVID-19 status, age in years and sex. The repertoires were made available in a free public database intended to serve as a resource for research on the immune response to SARS-CoV-2.

From the cysteine through the phenylalanine, the CDR3 covers 15 amino acids. The sequence is cut down to CDR3 DNA, 45 bases in frame from base 1. CDR1 MNHEY and CDR2 SVGAGI are derived from the germline V gene. Clipping removes 1 base from V and 4 bases from J, with 4 as the unmatched junction base count. In the prospective study, participants were roughly 18 to 89 years old, resided in about two dozen geographic areas of the United States, and were enrolled through a virtual design. In the prospective study, participants were assigned to cohorts based on the clinical history participants reported in a screening survey and a study questionnaire. ImmuneRACE Cohort 3 recovered participants were defined by two consecutive negative NP/OP PCR tests, healthcare professional clearance, or symptom resolution. In the prospective study, mobile phlebotomists collected whole blood, serum and a nasopharyngeal or oropharyngeal swab from each participant. Additional blood draws and questionnaires over a 2-month period could optionally be provided by prospective study participants. Blood samples from the prospective study were shipped frozen or at room temperature prior to DNA extraction.

General findings and caveats noted by the study authors: How much clinical and demographic metadata was included differed by source and by participant, and the metadata was provided uncurated.

TCRbeta CDR3 regions were amplified from genomic DNA by means of the immunoSEQ Assay, a bias-controlled multiplex PCR. As for how the authors treated the data: The number of nucleated cells in each sample was estimated from the amplification of reference gene primers within the assay. To quantify the absolute abundance of each unique TCRbeta CDR3 rearrangement, sequence reads were collapsed and filtered. For each sample, productive Simpson clonality was calculated as the square root of Simpson's diversity index over productive rearrangements. TCRdb took over this immuneACCESS table, retaining in-frame rearrangements with V and J assigned. Such tables are incomplete; in checked studies, under half of the missing clones stem from an unresolved V gene, and the remainder is unexplained. Clone size and the V and J calls come from that table; the DNA yielded D and trimming. Within this sample are roughly 250,000 clones, with 70% to 90% of them counted one time only. About 4.3% of the sample is taken by the ten largest.

A word on this clone: Its binding antigen is unknown. No base quality information exists; no much larger clone differs at one position.

The V and J segments used are TRBV6-5 and TRBJ2-5; TRBD2 matches 9 bases in the middle. This clonotype was obtained from a woman in her 30s who had recovered from COVID-19. The sample consisted of PBMCs or T cells enriched from blood (not recorded which). Here the CDR3 is given as CASSYLAGVAETQYF. In nucleotides, the sequence is TGTGCCAGCAGTTACTTAGCGGGAGTAGCAGAGACCCAGTACTTC.